These 7 T cell receptor beta chains originate from one sample sequenced in a study of shared clonotypes between healthy human individuals. The table came from immunoSEQ multiplex PCR; TCRdb's copy has only in-frame clones and leaves some out. Among some 680,000 clones listed, less than 80% were seen once. The sequencing input was memory CD4+ T cells sorted from blood. Subset described: CD45RA-negative fraction. The receptors originated from a woman aged 25 to 39 in good health.

This clone occurred once. Only one base separates this from a far larger clonotype, so it likely reflects a read error. V gene TRBV5-4 combines with J gene TRBJ1-3, with D unresolved. V lost 5 bases to trimming and J lost 2 bases, with 2 bases between them. Germline V gene sequence: CDR1 SGHNT, CDR2 YYREEE (reference sequence). The length of the CDR3 is 11 residues. In DNA form, the CDR3 reads TGTGCCAGCAGGGCTGGAAACACCATATATTTT. It encodes CASRAGNTIYF.

The chain couples TRBV28 to TRBJ2-6; D unresolved. The CDR3 has 16 amino acids. The germline V gene encodes CDR1 MDHEN and CDR2 SYDVKM. With 2 bases removed from V and 0 bases from J, the gap between germline ends came to 8 bases. The CDR3 protein is CASSLQITSGANVLTF. CDR3 nucleotides: TGTGCCAGCAGTTTACAGATCACCTCTGGGGCCAACGTCCTGACTTTC.

This clone was seen only a few times. This sequence joins TRBV7-2 and TRBJ2-1, with 8 positions matching TRBD1. V was clipped by 1 base and J by 6 bases; unmatched bases: 5. Germline CDR1 is SGHTA and CDR2 is FQGNSA. CDR3 size: 15 residues. DNA of the CDR3: TGTGCCAGCAGCTTAGACACAGGGGGTTTCAATGAGCAGTTCTTC. The encoded protein is CASSLDTGGFNEQFF.

V and J are TRBV19 and TRBJ2-3; no definite D call. V shed 3 bases and J shed 0 bases, with 7 bases lying between them. The CDR3 runs 14 residues. In germline, CDR1 is LNHDA, CDR2 SQIVND (reference sequence). In nucleotides, the CDR3 is TGTGCCAGTAGTATGGGGAAAAGCACAGATACGCAGTATTTT. This encodes CASSMGKSTDTQYF.

Notes on this clone: The sample contains more than one DNA sequence encoding this CDR3. The V and J genes are TRBV2 and TRBJ2-7; no reliable D call. V was cut by 1 base and J by 4 bases, with 2 bases left in between. In germline, CDR1 is SNHLY, CDR2 FYNNEI. The CDR3 loop spans 11 amino acids. This chain's CDR3 is CASSEVYEQYF. CDR3 DNA sequence: TGTGCCAGCAGTGAAGTATACGAGCAGTACTTC.

The chain joins TRBV7-2 to TRBJ2-3, with D unclear. The CDR3 spans 13 residues. Germline CDR1 and CDR2: SGHTA and FQGNSA. The germline V and J ends were trimmed by 4 bases and 4 bases, with 9 bases remaining between them. The chain's CDR3 is CASSYIDSDTQYF. The CDR3 DNA reads TGTGCCAGCAGCTACATAGATTCAGATACGCAGTATTTT.

The chain has TRBV5-5 and TRBJ1-5, with D perhaps TRBD1 (5 bases). The V gene lost 5 bases and the J gene lost 5 bases, with 23 bases spanning the gap. Germline loops: CDR1 SGHKS, CDR2 YYEKEE (reference sequence). The CDR3 loop spans 17 amino acids. CDR3 DNA sequence: TGTGCCAGCAGGCTGGATGGACACCCAACATCCTATCAGCCCCAGCATTTT. Protein: CASRLDGHPTSYQPQHF.